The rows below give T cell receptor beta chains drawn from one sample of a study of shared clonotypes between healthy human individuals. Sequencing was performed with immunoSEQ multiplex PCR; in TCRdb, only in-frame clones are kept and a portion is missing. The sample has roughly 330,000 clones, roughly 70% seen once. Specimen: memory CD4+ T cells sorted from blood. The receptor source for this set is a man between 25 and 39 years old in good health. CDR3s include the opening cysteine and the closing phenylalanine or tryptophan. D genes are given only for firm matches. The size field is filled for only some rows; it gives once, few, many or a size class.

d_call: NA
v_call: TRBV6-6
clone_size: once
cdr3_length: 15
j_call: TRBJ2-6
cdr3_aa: CASRGQMTGANVLTF
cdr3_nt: TGTGCCAGCAGGGGCCAAATGACTGGGGCCAACGTCCTGACTTTC

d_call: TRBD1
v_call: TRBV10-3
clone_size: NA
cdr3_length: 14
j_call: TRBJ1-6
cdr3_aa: CAISDPRGRSPLHF
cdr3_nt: TGTGCCATCAGTGACCCCAGGGGGCGGTCACCCCTCCACTTT

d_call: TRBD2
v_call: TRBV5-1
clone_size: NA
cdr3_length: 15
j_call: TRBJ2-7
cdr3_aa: CASSAVKRRGDEQYF
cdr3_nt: TGCGCCAGCAGCGCGGTCAAGCGCCGGGGGGACGAGCAGTACTTC

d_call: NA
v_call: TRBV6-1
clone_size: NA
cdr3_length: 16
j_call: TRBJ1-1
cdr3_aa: CASSEGWRWGNTEAFF
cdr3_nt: TGTGCCAGCAGTGAAGGATGGAGGTGGGGTAACACTGAAGCTTTCTTT

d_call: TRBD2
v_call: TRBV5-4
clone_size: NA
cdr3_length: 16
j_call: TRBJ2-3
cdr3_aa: CASSPRLAASTDTQYF
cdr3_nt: TGTGCCAGCAGCCCTAGACTAGCGGCTAGCACAGATACGCAGTATTTT

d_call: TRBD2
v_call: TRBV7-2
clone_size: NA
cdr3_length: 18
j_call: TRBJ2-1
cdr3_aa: CASSLVRAGVGLYNEQFF
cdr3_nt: TGTGCCAGCAGCTTAGTTAGAGCGGGAGTGGGACTCTACAATGAGCAGTTCTTC

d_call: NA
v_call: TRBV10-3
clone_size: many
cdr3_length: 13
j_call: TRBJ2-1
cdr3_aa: CAISESRLGEQFF
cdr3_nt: TGTGCCATCAGTGAGTCGAGACTCGGTGAGCAGTTCTTC

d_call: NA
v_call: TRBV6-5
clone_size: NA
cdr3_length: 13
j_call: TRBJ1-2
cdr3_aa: CASSLGQLGGYTF
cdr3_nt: TGTGCCAGCAGCCTCGGACAGCTAGGAGGCTACACCTTC

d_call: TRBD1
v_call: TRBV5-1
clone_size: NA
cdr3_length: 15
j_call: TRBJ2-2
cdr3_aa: CASRRTGTNTGELFF
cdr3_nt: TGCGCCAGCAGACGGACAGGGACGAACACCGGGGAGCTGTTTTTT

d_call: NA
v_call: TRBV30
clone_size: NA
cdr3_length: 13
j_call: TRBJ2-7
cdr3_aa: CAWSTGYLYEQYF
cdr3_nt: TGTGCCTGGAGCACGGGTTATCTCTACGAGCAGTACTTC

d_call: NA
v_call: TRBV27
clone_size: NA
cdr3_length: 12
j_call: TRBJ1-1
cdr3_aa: CEWTSGVPEAFF
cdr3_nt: TGTGAATGGACCTCGGGTGTTCCTGAAGCTTTCTTT

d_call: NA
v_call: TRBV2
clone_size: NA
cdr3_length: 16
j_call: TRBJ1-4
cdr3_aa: CASSRTLFATNEKLFF
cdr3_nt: TGTGCCAGCAGCCGGACCCTCTTTGCAACTAATGAAAAACTGTTTTTT

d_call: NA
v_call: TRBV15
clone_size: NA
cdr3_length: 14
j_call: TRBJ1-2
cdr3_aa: CATSRILGGDGYTF
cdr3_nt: TGTGCCACCAGCAGAATATTGGGGGGCGATGGCTACACCTTC

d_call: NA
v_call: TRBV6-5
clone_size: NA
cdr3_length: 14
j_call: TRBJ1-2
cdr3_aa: CASSYSRGAIGYTF
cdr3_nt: TGTGCCAGCAGCTACTCTCGGGGGGCGATCGGCTACACCTTC

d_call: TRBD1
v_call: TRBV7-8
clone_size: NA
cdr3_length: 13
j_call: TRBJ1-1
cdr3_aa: CASSQDRDTEAFF
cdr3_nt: TGTGCCAGCAGCCAGGACAGGGATACTGAAGCTTTCTTT

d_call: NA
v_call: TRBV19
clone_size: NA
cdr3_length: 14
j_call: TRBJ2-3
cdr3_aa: CASSSGTRTDTQYF
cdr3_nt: TGTGCCAGTAGTTCCGGGACGCGAACAGATACGCAGTATTTT